This T cell receptor (beta chain) was identified in a study of blood T cell repertoires in COVID-19. Study background: Samples came from the United States, Italy and Spain, spanning acute and convalescent COVID-19.

Seattle enrolled patients during active infection and tracked them longitudinally. The table came from immunoSEQ multiplex PCR; TCRdb's copy has only in-frame clones and leaves some out. Of some 190,000 clones in the sample, about 85% were seen once. CDR3 length: 12 residues. V was trimmed by 6 bases and J by 6 bases, leaving 9 bases between them. Germline V gives CDR1 SNHLY, CDR2 FYNNEI. Specimen: peripheral blood. The clonotype comes from a man older than 75 with COVID-19, enrolled during active disease. The chain uses TRBV2 and TRBJ2-1; perhaps TRBD1 as D (6 bases). The CDR3 bases are TGTGCCAGCAGGATACAGGGCAATGAGCAGTTCTTC. This encodes CASRIQGNEQFF.